This entry concerns a single T cell receptor beta chain. Its antigen is unknown. The data are from a study of shared clonotypes between healthy human individuals. Findings and caveats of the study: How much donors shared clonotypes was expected to be affected by sequencing depth.

Germline V gives CDR1 SGHNT, CDR2 YYREEE (reference sequence). This CDR3 region has 14 residues. V gave up 0 bases and J gave up 4 bases, with 10 bases separating them. Profiled with immunoSEQ multiplex PCR; TCRdb holds only in-frame clones, not every one. The sample has over 1.4 million clones; approximately 96% are singletons. V is TRBV5-4 and J is TRBJ1-1, with D unresolved. This receptor was identified in a young man in good health. The sequenced sample consisted of naive CD4+ T cells sorted from blood. Subset meaning: CD45RA+ positively selected. The CDR3 reads CASSLDSRGTEAFF. The CDR3 DNA follows: TGTGCCAGCAGCTTGGACAGCCGAGGCACTGAAGCTTTCTTT. Full variable domain (outside the CDR3, taken from reference TRBV5-4 and TRBJ1-1): ETGVTQSPTHLIKTRGQQVTLRCSSQSGHNTVSWYQQALGQGPQFIFQYYREEENGRGNFPPRFSGLQFPNYSSELNVNALELDDSALYLCASSLDSRGTEAFFGQGTRLTVV.